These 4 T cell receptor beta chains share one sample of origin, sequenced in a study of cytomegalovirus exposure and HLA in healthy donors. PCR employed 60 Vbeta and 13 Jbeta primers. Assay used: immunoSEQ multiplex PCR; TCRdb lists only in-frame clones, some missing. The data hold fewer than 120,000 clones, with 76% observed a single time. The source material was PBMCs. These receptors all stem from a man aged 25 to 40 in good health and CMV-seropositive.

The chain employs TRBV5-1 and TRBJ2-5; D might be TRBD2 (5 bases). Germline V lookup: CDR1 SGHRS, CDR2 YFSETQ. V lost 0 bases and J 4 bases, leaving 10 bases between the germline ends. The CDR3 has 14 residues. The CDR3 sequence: CASSLVTEGETQYF. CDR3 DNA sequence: TGCGCCAGCAGCTTGGTGACCGAGGGAGAGACCCAGTACTTC.

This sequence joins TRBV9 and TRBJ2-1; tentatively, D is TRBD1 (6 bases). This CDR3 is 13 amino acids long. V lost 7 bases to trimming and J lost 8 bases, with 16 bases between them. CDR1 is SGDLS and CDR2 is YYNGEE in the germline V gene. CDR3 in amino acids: CASARTARDEQFF. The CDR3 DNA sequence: TGTGCCAGCGCCCGGACAGCGCGGGATGAGCAGTTCTTC.

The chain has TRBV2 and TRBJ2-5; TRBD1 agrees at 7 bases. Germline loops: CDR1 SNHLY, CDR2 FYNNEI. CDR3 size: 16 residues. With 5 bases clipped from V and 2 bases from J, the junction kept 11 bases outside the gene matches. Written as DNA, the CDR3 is TGTGCCAGCAGTTCACGGACAGGAGAGAATCAAGAGACCCAGTACTTC. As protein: CASSSRTGENQETQYF. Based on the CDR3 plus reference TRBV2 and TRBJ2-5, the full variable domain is EPEVTQTPSHQVTQMGQEVILRCVPISNHLYFYWYRQILGQKVEFLVSFYNNEISEKSEIFDDQFSVERPDGSNFTLKIRSTKLEDSAMYFCASSSRTGENQETQYFGPGTRLLVL.

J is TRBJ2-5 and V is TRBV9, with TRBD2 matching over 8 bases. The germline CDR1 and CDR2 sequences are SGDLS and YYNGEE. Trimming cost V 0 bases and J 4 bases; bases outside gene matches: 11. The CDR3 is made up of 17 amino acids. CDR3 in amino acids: CASSVAPLRSGGETQYF. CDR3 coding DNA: TGTGCCAGCAGCGTAGCCCCTCTCCGGAGCGGGGGAGAGACCCAGTACTTC.